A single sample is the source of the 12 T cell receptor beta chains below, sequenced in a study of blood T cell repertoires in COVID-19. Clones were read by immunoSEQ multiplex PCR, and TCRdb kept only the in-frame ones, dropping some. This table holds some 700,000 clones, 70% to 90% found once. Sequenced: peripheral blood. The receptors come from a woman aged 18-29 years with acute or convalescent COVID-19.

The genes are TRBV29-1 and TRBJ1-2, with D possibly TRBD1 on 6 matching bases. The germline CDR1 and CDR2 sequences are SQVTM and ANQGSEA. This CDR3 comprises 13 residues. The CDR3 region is CSVSRQAPYGYTF. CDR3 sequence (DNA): TGCAGTGTTTCCCGACAGGCGCCATATGGCTACACCTTC.

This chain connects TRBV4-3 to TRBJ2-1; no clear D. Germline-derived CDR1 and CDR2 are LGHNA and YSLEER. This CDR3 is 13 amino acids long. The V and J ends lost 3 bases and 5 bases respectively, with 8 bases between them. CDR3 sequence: CASSHSVNNEQFF. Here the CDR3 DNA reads TGCGCCAGCAGCCATTCGGTTAACAATGAGCAGTTCTTC.

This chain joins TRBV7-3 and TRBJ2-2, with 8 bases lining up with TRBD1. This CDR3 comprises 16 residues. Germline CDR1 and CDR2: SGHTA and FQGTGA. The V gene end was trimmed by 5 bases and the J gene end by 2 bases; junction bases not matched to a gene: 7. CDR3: CASSDDRGLNTGELFF. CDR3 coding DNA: TGTGCCAGCAGCGACGACAGGGGCCTAAACACCGGGGAGCTGTTTTTT. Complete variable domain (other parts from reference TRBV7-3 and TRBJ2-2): GAGVSQTPSNKVTEKGKYVELRCDPISGHTALYWYRQSLGQGPEFLIYFQGTGAADDSGLPNDRFFAVRPEGSVSTLKIQRTERGDSAVYLCASSDDRGLNTGELFFGEGSRLTVL.

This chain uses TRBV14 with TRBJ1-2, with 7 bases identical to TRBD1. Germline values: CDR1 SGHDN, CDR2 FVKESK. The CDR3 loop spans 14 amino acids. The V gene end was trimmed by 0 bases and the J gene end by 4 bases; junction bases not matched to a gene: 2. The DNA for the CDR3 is TGTGCCAGCAGCCAAGATGGGACAGCCTATGGCTACACCTTC. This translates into CASSQDGTAYGYTF.

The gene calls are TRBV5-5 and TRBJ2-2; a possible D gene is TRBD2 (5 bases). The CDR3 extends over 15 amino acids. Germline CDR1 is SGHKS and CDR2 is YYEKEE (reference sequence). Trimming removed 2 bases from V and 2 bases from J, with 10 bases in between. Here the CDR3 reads CASSFTEGNTGELFF. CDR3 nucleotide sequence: TGTGCCAGCAGCTTTACCGAGGGTAACACCGGGGAGCTGTTTTTT.

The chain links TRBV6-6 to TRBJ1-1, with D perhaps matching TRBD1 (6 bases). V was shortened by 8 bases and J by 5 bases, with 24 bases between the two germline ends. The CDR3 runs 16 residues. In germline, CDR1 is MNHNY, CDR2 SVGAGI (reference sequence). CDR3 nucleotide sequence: TGTGCCAGCGAGCCTCAGGGATTCGGAAGGGGGACTGAAGCTTTCTTT. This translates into CASEPQGFGRGTEAFF.

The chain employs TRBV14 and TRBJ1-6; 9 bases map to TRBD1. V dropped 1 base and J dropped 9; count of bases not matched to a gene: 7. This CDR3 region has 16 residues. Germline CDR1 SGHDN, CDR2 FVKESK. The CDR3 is CASSQVGQGGGSPLHF. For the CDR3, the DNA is TGTGCCAGCAGCCAAGTGGGACAGGGTGGTGGTTCACCCCTCCACTTT. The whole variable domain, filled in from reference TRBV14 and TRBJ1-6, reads EAGVTQFPSHSVIEKGQTVTLRCDPISGHDNLYWYRRVMGKEIKFLLHFVKESKQDESGMPNNRFLAERTGGTYSTLKVQPAELEDSGVYFCASSQVGQGGGSPLHFGNGTRLTVT.

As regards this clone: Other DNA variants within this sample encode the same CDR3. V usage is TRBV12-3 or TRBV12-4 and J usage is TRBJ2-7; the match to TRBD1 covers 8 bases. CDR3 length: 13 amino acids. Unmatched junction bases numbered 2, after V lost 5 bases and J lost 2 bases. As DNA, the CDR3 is TGTGCCAGCAGTCTCAGGGGGCCCTACGAGCAGTACTTC. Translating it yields CASSLRGPYEQYF.

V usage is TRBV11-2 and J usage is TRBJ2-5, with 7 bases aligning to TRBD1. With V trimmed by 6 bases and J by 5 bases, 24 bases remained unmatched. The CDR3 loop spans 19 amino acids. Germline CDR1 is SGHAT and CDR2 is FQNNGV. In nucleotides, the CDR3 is TGTGCCAGCAGTCCCACGATGGGGGATGACAGGGCGGTGGGGGAGACCCAGTACTTC. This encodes CASSPTMGDDRAVGETQYF.

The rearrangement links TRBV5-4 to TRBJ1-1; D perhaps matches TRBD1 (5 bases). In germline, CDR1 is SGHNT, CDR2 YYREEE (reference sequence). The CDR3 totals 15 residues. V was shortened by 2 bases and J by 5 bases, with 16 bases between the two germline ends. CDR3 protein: CASSFPGGVGTEAFF. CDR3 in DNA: TGTGCCAGCAGCTTCCCGGGGGGAGTCGGGACTGAAGCTTTCTTT.

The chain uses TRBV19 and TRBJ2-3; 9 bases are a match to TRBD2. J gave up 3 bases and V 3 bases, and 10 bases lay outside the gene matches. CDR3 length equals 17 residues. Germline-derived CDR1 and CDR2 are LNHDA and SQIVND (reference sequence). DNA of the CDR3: TGTGCCAGTAGTATCAGGGCGGGGGGGCCGAGGACAGATACGCAGTATTTT. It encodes CASSIRAGGPRTDTQYF. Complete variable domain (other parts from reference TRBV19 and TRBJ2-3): DGGITQSPKYLFRKEGQNVTLSCEQNLNHDAMYWYRQDPGQGLRLIYYSQIVNDFQKGDIAEGYSVSREKKESFPLTVTSAQKNPTAFYLCASSIRAGGPRTDTQYFGPGTRLTVL.

CDR3 sequence: CASSIEARGRGRGGELFF. Here the CDR3 DNA reads TGTGCCAGTAGTATAGAGGCACGGGGTCGCGGTCGGGGCGGGGAGCTGTTTTTT. The chain is built from TRBV19 and TRBJ2-2; D is perhaps TRBD2 (5 bases). The CDR3 totals 18 residues. CDR1 is LNHDA, CDR2 SQIVND, per germline (reference sequence). Trimming removed 0 bases from V and 7 bases from J, with 21 bases in between.